The 4 T cell receptor beta chains given below trace back to one sample, sequenced in a study of T cell repertoires in cytomegalovirus infection. One entry per CDR3 protein results from TCRdb running MiXCR on the reads. This table has 100,000 to 150,000 distinct CDR3 sequences, 7.5% to 9% appearing once. Source material: PBMCs. The source of these receptors is a human donor in good health (CMV status not recorded). Some clones in this sample may be carry-over from other donors' samples.

At least ten counts were recorded for this clonotype. This chain uses TRBV28 with TRBJ1-6; D gene uncertain. Looked up from germline, CDR1 is MDHEN and CDR2 is SYDVKM. The CDR3 sequence is 16 residues long. V dropped 3 bases and J dropped 4 bases, with 13 bases sitting between them. In DNA form, the CDR3 reads TGTGCCAGCAGTTTTCTAAGTTCAGCTTATAATTCACCCCTCCACTTT. Amino acids: CASSFLSSAYNSPLHF. The full variable domain, its missing parts supplied by reference TRBV28 and TRBJ1-6, is DVKVTQSSRYLVKRTGEKVFLECVQDMDHENMFWYRQDPGLGLRLIYFSYDVKMKEKGDIPEGYSVSREKKERFSLILESASTNQTSMYLCASSFLSSAYNSPLHFGNGTRLTVT.

This clonotype was recorded at least ten times. The V gene is TRBV20-1, the J gene TRBJ1-2; 9 nucleotides agree with TRBD1. CDR1 and CDR2 (germline): DFQATT, SNEGSKA (reference sequence). V shed 0 bases, J shed 8 bases, and the junction held 10 bases outside the gene matches. The CDR3 runs to 15 residues. In DNA, the CDR3 is TGCAGTGCTAGAGATGTCGGGACAGGGTTGTGGGGCTACACCTTC. This codes for CSARDVGTGLWGYTF.

This clonotype appeared many times. The chain recombines TRBV7-2 with TRBJ2-7; 9 bases align to TRBD1. The trim removed 6 bases at V and 7 bases at J, leaving 16 bases unmatched. CDR1 SGHTA and CDR2 FQGNSA come from the germline V gene. The CDR3 has 16 amino acids. CDR3 sequence reads: CASSYRAGTGTFEQYF. CDR3 DNA: TGTGCCAGCAGTTACCGCGCCGGGACAGGGACCTTTGAGCAGTACTTC.

This clonotype appeared a few times. The chain combines TRBV6-6 with TRBJ1-1; D gene ambiguous. Germline values: CDR1 MNHNY, CDR2 SVGAGI (reference sequence). CDR3 size: 16 residues. V lost 7 bases and J 1 base, leaving 19 bases between the germline ends. The CDR3 DNA sequence: TGTGCCAGCACCAATACTTGGAGGGTGGCGAACACTGAAGCTTTCTTT. Translation gives CASTNTWRVANTEAFF.